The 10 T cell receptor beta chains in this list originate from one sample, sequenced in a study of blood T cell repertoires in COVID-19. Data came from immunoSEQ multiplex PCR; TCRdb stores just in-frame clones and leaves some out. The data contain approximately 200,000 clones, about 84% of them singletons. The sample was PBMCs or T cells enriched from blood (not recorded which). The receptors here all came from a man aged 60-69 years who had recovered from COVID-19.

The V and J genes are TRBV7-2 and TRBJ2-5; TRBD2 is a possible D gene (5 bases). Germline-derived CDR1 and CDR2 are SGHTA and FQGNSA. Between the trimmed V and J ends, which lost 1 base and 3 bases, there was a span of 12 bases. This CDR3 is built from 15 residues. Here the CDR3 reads CASSLGGGRKETQYF. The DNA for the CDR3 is TGTGCCAGCAGCTTAGGAGGAGGCCGAAAAGAGACCCAGTACTTC.

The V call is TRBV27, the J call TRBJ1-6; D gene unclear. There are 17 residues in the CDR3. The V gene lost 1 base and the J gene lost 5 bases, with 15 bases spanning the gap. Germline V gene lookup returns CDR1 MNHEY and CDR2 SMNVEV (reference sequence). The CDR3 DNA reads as TGTGCCAGCAGTTTATGGGCCCGACGGAAGAATAATTCACCCCTCCACTTT. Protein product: CASSLWARRKNNSPLHF.

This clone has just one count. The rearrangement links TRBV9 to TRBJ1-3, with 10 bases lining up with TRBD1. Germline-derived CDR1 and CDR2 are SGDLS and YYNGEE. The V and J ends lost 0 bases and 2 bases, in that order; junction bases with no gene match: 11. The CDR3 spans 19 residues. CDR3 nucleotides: TGTGCCAGCAGCGTAGCTCTGGGGACAGGGGTATCGGCTGGAAACACCATATATTTT. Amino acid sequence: CASSVALGTGVSAGNTIYF. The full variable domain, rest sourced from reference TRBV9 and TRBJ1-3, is DSGVTQTPKHLITATGQRVTLRCSPRSGDLSVYWYQQSLDQGLQFLIQYYNGEERAKGNILERFSAQQFPDLHSELNLSSLELGDSALYFCASSVALGTGVSAGNTIYFGEGSWLTVV.

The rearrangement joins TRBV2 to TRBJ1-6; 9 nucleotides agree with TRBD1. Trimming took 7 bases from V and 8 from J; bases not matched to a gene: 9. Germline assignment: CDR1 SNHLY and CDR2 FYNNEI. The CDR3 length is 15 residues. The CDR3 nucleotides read TGTGCCAGCAACCAACAGGGGGCAATTGATTCACCCCTCCACTTT. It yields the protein CASNQQGAIDSPLHF.

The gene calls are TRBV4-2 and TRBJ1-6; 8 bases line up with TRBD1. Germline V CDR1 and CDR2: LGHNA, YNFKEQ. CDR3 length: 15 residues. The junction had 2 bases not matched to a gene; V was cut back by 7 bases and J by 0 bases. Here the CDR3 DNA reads TGTGCCAGCAACACAGGGGGCTCCTATAATTCACCCCTCCACTTT. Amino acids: CASNTGGSYNSPLHF.

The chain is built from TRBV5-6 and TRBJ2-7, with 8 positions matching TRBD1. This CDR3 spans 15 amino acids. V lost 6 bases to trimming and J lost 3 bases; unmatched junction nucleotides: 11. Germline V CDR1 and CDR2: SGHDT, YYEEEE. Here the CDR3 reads CASNVRDRSFYEQYF. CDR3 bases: TGTGCCAGCAACGTCCGGGACAGGTCCTTCTACGAGCAGTACTTC.

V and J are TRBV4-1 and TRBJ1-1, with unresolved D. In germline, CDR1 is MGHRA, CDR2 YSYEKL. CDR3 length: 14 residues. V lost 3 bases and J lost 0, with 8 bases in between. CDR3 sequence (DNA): TGCGCCAGCAGCCACGACACCGTGAACACTGAAGCTTTCTTT. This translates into CASSHDTVNTEAFF.

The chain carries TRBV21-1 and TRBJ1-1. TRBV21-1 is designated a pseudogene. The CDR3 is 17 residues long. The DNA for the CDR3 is TGTGCCAGCAGCATTAGCAACCGATCCCGAGGAGGCACTGAAGCTTTCTTT. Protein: CASSISNRSRGGTEAFF.

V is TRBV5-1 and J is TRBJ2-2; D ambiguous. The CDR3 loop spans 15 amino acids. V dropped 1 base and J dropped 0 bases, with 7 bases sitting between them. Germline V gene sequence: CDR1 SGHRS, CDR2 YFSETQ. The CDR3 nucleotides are TGCGCCAGCAGCTTGAGCAGCGCGAACACCGGGGAGCTGTTTTTT. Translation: CASSLSSANTGELFF.

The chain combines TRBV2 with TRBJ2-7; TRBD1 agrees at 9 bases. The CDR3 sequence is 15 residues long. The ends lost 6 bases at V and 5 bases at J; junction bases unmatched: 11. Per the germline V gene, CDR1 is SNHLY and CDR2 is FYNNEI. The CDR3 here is CASSYGTGNKNEQYF. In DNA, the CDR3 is TGTGCCAGCAGCTACGGGACAGGGAATAAGAACGAGCAGTACTTC.